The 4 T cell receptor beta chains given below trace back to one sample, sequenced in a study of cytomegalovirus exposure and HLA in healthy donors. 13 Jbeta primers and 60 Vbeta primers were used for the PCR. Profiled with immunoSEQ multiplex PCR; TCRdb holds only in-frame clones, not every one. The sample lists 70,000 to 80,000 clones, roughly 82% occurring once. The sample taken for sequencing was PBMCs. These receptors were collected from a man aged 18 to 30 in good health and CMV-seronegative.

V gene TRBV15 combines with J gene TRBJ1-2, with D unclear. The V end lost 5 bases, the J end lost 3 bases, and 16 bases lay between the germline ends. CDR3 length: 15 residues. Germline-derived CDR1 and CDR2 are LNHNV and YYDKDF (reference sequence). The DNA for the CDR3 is TGTGCCACCAGCCCCCGTGCGGGTACCTACTATGGCTACACCTTC. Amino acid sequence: CATSPRAGTYYGYTF. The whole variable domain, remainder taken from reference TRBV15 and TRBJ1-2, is DAMVIQNPRYQVTQFGKPVTLSCSQTLNHNVMYWYQQKSSQAPKLLFHYYDKDFNNEADTPDNFQSRRPNTSFCFLDIRSPGLGDTAMYLCATSPRAGTYYGYTFGSGTRLTVV.

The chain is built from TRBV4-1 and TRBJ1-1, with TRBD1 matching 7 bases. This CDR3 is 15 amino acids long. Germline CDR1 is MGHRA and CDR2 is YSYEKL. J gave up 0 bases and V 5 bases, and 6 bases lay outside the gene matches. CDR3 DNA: TGCGCCAGCAGCTTCAGGACAGGAATGAACACTGAAGCTTTCTTT. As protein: CASSFRTGMNTEAFF.

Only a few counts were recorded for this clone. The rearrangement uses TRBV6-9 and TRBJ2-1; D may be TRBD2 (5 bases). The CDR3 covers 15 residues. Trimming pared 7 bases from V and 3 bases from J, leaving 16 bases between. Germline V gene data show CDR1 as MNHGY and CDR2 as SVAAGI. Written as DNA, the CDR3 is TGTGCCAGCACCAAAGGGAGCATGGGCTACAATGAGCAGTTCTTC. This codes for CASTKGSMGYNEQFF.

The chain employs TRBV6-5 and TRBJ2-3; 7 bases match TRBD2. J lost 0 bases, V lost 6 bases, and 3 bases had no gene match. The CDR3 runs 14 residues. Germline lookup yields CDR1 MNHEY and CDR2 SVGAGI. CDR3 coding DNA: TGTGCCAGCAGCCCTAGCGGTAGCACAGATACGCAGTATTTT. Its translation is CASSPSGSTDTQYF.